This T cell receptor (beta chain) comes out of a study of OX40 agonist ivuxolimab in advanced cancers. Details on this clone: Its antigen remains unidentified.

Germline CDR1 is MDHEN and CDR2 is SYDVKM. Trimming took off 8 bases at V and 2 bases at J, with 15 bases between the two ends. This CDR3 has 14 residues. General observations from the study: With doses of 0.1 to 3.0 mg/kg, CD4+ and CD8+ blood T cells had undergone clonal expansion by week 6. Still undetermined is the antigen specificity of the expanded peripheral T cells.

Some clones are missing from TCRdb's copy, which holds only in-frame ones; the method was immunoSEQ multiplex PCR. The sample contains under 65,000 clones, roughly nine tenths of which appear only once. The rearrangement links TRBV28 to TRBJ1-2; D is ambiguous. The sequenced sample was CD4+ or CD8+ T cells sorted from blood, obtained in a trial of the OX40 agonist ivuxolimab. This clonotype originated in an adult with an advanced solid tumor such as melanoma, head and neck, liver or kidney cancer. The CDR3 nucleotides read TGTGCCAGCTCCTACTCGGGCCCCAACTATGGCTACACCTTC. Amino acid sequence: CASSYSGPNYGYTF.